One and the same sample provided the 14 T cell receptor beta chains below, sequenced in a study of blood T cell repertoires in COVID-19. The repertoire was sequenced with immunoSEQ multiplex PCR; TCRdb's copy has only in-frame clones and lacks some. The sample carries 100,000 or so clones, roughly 76% recorded once. Sequencing used peripheral blood. These receptors came from a woman aged 70 to 79 with acute or convalescent COVID-19.

The chain carries TRBV5-1 and TRBJ2-7; TRBD2 aligns across 7 bases. The CDR3 is 15 amino acids. CDR1 and CDR2 from the germline V gene are SGHRS and YFSETQ. Trimming at V came to 2 bases and at J to 3 bases, leaving 8 bases not matched to a gene. CDR3 in DNA: TGCGCCAGCAGCTTAGGACTAGGGGTCCTCTACGAGCAGTACTTC. It specifies CASSLGLGVLYEQYF.

The V call is TRBV7-3, the J call TRBJ2-7, with 9 positions matching TRBD2. The germline V gene encodes CDR1 SGHTA and CDR2 FQGTGA. The J segment lost 4 bases and the V segment lost 5 bases, leaving 9 bases of the junction unmatched. The length of the CDR3 is 15 residues. The CDR3 DNA is TGTGCCAGCAGCCTGTTAGCGGGAGAGGCGTACGAGCAGTACTTC. As protein: CASSLLAGEAYEQYF.

V and J are TRBV7-2 and TRBJ2-7; 7 nucleotides match TRBD2. Germline V gene lookup returns CDR1 SGHTA and CDR2 FQGNSA. Trimming at V came to 1 base and at J to 5 bases, leaving 8 bases not matched to a gene. The CDR3 consists of 15 residues. CDR3 loop: CASSLVGGRGHEQYF. The CDR3 DNA reads as TGTGCCAGCAGCTTAGTGGGCGGGAGAGGACACGAGCAGTACTTC.

This rearrangement joins TRBV5-1 to TRBJ2-1, with D possibly TRBD2 on 6 matching bases. The V end was cut by 4 bases, the J end by 6 bases, with 20 bases between. From germline, CDR1 is SGHRS and CDR2 YFSETQ. The CDR3 covers 16 residues. The chain's CDR3 is CASSRAGRPGGNEQFF. The CDR3 DNA follows: TGCGCCAGCAGCCGCGCAGGGAGGCCGGGTGGCAATGAGCAGTTCTTC.

The chain links TRBV27 to TRBJ2-7, with 7 bases matching TRBD1. Unmatched junction bases numbered 6, after V lost 6 bases and J lost 1 base. The germline V gene has CDR1 MNHEY and CDR2 SMNVEV (reference sequence). The CDR3 sequence is 14 residues long. The CDR3 DNA follows: TGTGCCAGCAGGCCCGGGACAGTTTCCTACGAGCAGTACTTC. This codes for CASRPGTVSYEQYF.

The CDR3, as DNA: TGTGCCAGCAGCTTAGGCCCGGGCGGGGAAGCCTACGAGCAGTACTTC. This sequence encodes CASSLGPGGEAYEQYF. The V call is TRBV7-9, the J call TRBJ2-7, with D perhaps matching TRBD2 (6 bases). Germline values: CDR1 SEHNR, CDR2 FQNEAQ (reference sequence). V gave up 1 base and J gave up 2 bases, with 15 bases separating them. The CDR3 covers 16 residues.

This clone was counted between two and nine times. The CDR3 DNA reads as TGTGCCAGCAGCCAGAGACCTGGCCAAGCGGCGGAGACCCAGTACTTC. This gives the protein CASSQRPGQAAETQYF. The genes are TRBV14 and TRBJ2-5; tentative D call: TRBD2 (5 bases). The CDR3 extends over 16 amino acids. The ends were cut back, 3 bases at V and 5 bases at J, with 19 bases in the middle. Germline CDR1 reads SGHDN; CDR2 reads FVKESK.

This chain joins TRBV3-1 (or the pseudogene TRBV3-2) and TRBJ2-1; 10 nucleotides line up with TRBD1. The CDR3 runs to 15 residues. The V gene's germline CDR1 is LGHDT and CDR2 YNNKEL (reference sequence). Germline trimming cut 4 bases from V and 1 base from J; bases unmatched to any gene: 1. CDR3 coding DNA: TGTGCCAGCAGCCCGGACAGGGGGTCCTACAATGAGCAGTTCTTC. The encoded protein is CASSPDRGSYNEQFF.

The V and J genes are TRBV4-1 and TRBJ1-5, with 7 bases that match TRBD1. V shed 4 bases and J 0 bases; nucleotides not matched to a gene: 9. CDR3 size: 17 residues. Looked up from germline, CDR1 is MGHRA and CDR2 is YSYEKL. CDR3 nucleotides: TGCGCCAGCAGCCCCCTCGGAACAGGGGATAGCAATCAGCCCCAGCATTTT. Protein sequence: CASSPLGTGDSNQPQHF.

This sequence joins TRBV18 and TRBJ1-2, with 7 bases aligning to TRBD1. Losses at the gene ends were 6 bases for V and 4 bases for J; bases not matched to a gene: 14. The CDR3 runs 16 residues. CDR1 is KGHSH and CDR2 is LQKENI in the germline V gene. CDR3 region: CASSHSSTGRIYGYTF. The CDR3 DNA reads as TGTGCCAGCTCCCATTCCTCGACAGGGCGGATCTATGGCTACACCTTC. The full variable domain, completed using reference TRBV18 and TRBJ1-2, is NAGVMQNPRHLVRRRGQEARLRCSPMKGHSHVYWYRQLPEEGLKFMVYLQKENIIDESGMPKERFSAEFPKEGPSILRIQQVVRGDSAAYFCASSHSSTGRIYGYTFGSGTRLTVV.

The chain joins TRBV7-2 to TRBJ2-1; possible D gene TRBD2, 6 bases. This CDR3 comprises 15 residues. Per germline, CDR1 SGHTA and CDR2 FQGNSA. V was shortened by 1 base and J by 1 base, with 8 bases between the two germline ends. The CDR3 region has the DNA TGTGCCAGCAGCTTAGGGGAGGTGTCCTACAATGAGCAGTTCTTC. The encoded protein is CASSLGEVSYNEQFF.

This clone was picked up a small number of times. This chain links TRBV27 with TRBJ2-5, with 7 bases aligning to TRBD2. This CDR3 has 16 residues. V shed 1 base, J shed 2 bases, and the junction held 7 bases outside the gene matches. Per the germline V gene, CDR1 is MNHEY and CDR2 is SMNVEV (reference sequence). The DNA for the CDR3 is TGTGCCAGCAGTTTATGGGGGGGAACGATTCAAGAGACCCAGTACTTC. This codes for CASSLWGGTIQETQYF.

This clone is categorized as medium-sized. This sequence joins TRBV27 and TRBJ2-1, with 7 positions matching TRBD1. The junction had 13 bases not matched to a gene; V was cut back by 5 bases and J by 6 bases. Germline V gene data show CDR1 as MNHEY and CDR2 as SMNVEV (reference sequence). The CDR3 totals 16 residues. This chain's CDR3 is CASSLLDRSGTNEQFF. The CDR3 DNA reads as TGTGCCAGCAGTCTCCTGGACAGGTCGGGCACCAATGAGCAGTTCTTC.

This clone was counted once. The chain links TRBV18 to TRBJ2-3, with D uncertain. The germline gives CDR1 KGHSH, CDR2 LQKENI. V dropped 6 bases and J dropped 3 bases, with 19 bases sitting between them. The CDR3 spans 16 residues. CDR3 nucleotides: TGTGCCAGCTCGCCGACTCCCAGACGACGTACAGATACGCAGTATTTT. Amino acid sequence: CASSPTPRRRTDTQYF.